This T cell receptor (beta chain) was captured by sequencing in a study of identical twins. cDNA molecules carried unique molecular identifiers, and template switching added a universal primer site. TCRdb used MiXCR to reprocess the 5' RACE reads, holding one entry per CDR3 protein. The sample yields about 660,000 distinct CDR3 sequences, 8.6% seen once. On this clonotype: Its antigen remains unidentified.

Study-wide results and caveats: Insertions ran lower in abundant cord blood beta clonotypes, though not in memory repertoires.

V lost 3 bases, J lost 0 bases, and 10 bases lay in between. CDR1 and CDR2 from the germline V gene are KGHDR and SFDVKD. The CDR3 sequence is 15 residues long. Healthy Caucasian individuals made up all the donors. These data are also associated with another study on yellow fever vaccine responses in identical twins.

This rearrangement joins TRBV24-1 to TRBJ2-5; D ambiguous. The sequence was obtained from a woman younger than 30 in good health. Sequencing used PBMCs. CDR3 sequence (DNA): TGTGCCACCAGTGATCCCTCAGATAACCAAGAGACCCAGTACTTC. It yields the protein CATSDPSDNQETQYF.